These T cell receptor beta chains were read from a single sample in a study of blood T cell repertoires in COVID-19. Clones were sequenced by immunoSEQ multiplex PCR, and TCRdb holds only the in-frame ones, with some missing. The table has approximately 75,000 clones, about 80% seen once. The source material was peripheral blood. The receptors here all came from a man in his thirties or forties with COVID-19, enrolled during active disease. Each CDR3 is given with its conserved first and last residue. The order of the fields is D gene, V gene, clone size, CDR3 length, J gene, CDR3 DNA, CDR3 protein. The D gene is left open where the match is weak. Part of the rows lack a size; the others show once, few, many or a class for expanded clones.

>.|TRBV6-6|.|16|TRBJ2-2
TGTGCCAGCAGTTACTCCGGGGTGAGGCGGGCCGGGGAGCTGTTTTTT
CASSYSGVRRAGELFF
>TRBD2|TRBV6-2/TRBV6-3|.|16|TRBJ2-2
TGTGCCAGCAGTTACCGGCTAGCGGGAGTAGCCGGGGAGCTGTTTTTT
CASSYRLAGVAGELFF
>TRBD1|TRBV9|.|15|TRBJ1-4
TGTGCCAGCAGCGTAGTGGCAGGGGGTAATGAAAAACTGTTTTTT
CASSVVAGGNEKLFF
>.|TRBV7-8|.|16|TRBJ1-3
TGTGCCAGCAGCTTAGGCGGCAGATACTCTGGAAACACCATATATTTT
CASSLGGRYSGNTIYF
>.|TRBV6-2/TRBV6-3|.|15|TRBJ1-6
TGTGCCAGCAGTTCATTCGACACTTCCAATTCACCCCTCCACTTT
CASSSFDTSNSPLHF
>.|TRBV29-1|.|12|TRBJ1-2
TGCAGCGCGACCGATACTTCTTATGGCTACACCTTC
CSATDTSYGYTF
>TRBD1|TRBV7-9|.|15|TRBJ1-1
TGTGCCAGCAGCTTACTGGGACAGGGGAACACTGAAGCTTTCTTT
CASSLLGQGNTEAFF
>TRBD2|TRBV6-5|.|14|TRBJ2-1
TGTGCCAGCAGACGTAGCGGGAGGGGGCTAGAGCAGTTCTTC
CASRRSGRGLEQFF
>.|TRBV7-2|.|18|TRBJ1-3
TGTGCCAGCAGCTCCCAACCTTCAACACCCCGCTCTGGAAACACCATATATTTT
CASSSQPSTPRSGNTIYF
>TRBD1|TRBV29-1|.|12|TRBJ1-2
TGCAGCGTTCGACAGGGGGACTATGGCTACACCTTC
CSVRQGDYGYTF
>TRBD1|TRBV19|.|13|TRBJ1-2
TGTGCCAGTAGTTCGGACAGGATTTATGGCTACACCTTC
CASSSDRIYGYTF
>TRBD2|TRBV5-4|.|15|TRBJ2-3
TGTGCCAGCACCGAAGATAGCGGGAGCACAGATACGCAGTATTTT
CASTEDSGSTDTQYF
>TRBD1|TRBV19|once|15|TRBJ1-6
TGTGCCAGCAAGCGTCAGAGGACAGGGAATTCACCCCTCCACTTT
CASKRQRTGNSPLHF
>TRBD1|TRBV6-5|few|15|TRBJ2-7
TGTGCCAGCCTTAAGGACCGGGACAGGGTGAACGAGCAGTACTTC
CASLKDRDRVNEQYF
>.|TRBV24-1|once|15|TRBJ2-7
TGTGCCACCAGTGCCATAGCGCCCGCAGACTACGAGCAGTACTTC
CATSAIAPADYEQYF
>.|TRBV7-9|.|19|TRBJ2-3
TGTGCCAGCAGCTTTAGAGGGGAGGAGGCAGGATACTTCACAGATACGCAGTATTTT
CASSFRGEEAGYFTDTQYF
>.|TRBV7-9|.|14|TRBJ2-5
TGTGCCAGCAGCCTCGCCGAATCGAGAGAGACCCAGTACTTC
CASSLAESRETQYF
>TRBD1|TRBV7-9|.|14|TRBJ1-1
TGTGCCAGCAGCGCGACAGGGAGAAACACTGAAGCTTTCTTT
CASSATGRNTEAFF
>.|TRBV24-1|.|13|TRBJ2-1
TGTGCCACCAGTGATCCCAGGGTTAATGAGCAGTTCTTC
CATSDPRVNEQFF
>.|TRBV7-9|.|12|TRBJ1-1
TGTGCCAGCAGCTTAGGGCCAGATGAAGCTTTCTTT
CASSLGPDEAFF
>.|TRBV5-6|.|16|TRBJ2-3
TGTGCCAGCAGCTTCGAGGGCGCGGGTAGCACAGATACGCAGTATTTT
CASSFEGAGSTDTQYF
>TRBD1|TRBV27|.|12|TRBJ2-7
TGTGCCAGCCGGACAGGGTACTACGAGCAGTACTTC
CASRTGYYEQYF
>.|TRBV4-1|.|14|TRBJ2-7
TGCGCCAGCAGCCGCGTACAGGGGGGGAGCGAGCAGTACTTC
CASSRVQGGSEQYF
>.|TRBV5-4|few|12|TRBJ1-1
TGTGCCAGCAGCTTGGCTGGGCGTGAAGCTTTCTTT
CASSLAGREAFF
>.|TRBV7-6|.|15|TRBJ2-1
TGTGCCAGCAGCTTAGGAGGCCTGGACTACAATGAGCAGTTCTTC
CASSLGGLDYNEQFF
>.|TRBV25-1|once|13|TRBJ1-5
TGTGCCAGCAGTCCCGGAGGCTCTCAGCCCCAGCATTTT
CASSPGGSQPQHF
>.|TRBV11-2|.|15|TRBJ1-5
TGTGCCAGCAGCTTCGGCGGCGCCGGCAATCAGCCCCAGCATTTT
CASSFGGAGNQPQHF
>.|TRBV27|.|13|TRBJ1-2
TGTGCCAGCAGCCGACAGAAGAACTATGGCTACACCTTC
CASSRQKNYGYTF
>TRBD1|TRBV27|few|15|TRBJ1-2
TGTGCCAGCAGTTCCGGGACAGGTGGGGAATATGGCTACACCTTC
CASSSGTGGEYGYTF
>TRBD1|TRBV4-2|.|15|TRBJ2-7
TGTGCCAGCAGCCAGCAAAGACAGGGACGGTACGAGCAGTACTTC
CASSQQRQGRYEQYF
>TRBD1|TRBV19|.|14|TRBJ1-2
TGTGCCAGTACCCCCCGGGACAGGGTCAATGGCTACACCTTC
CASTPRDRVNGYTF
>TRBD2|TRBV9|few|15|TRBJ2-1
TGTGCCAGCAGCGGGACTAGCGGCTCCTACAATGAGCAGTTCTTC
CASSGTSGSYNEQFF
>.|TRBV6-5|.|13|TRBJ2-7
TGTGCCAGCAGTTACTCGTACAGGGAGGAGCAGTACTTC
CASSYSYREEQYF
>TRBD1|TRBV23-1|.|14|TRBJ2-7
TGCGCCAGCAGTCTGGGACAGGGCAAGCACGAGCAGTACTTC
CASSLGQGKHEQYF
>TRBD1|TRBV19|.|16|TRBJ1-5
TGTGCCAGTATGTTGGAGGACAGGGGACGCAATCAGCCCCAGCATTTT
CASMLEDRGRNQPQHF
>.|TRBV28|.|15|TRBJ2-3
TGTGCCAGCAGGGGCGGGACCCTCCGCACAGATACGCAGTATTTT
CASRGGTLRTDTQYF
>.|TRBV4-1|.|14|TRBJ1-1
TGCGCCAGCAGCCACCTATTTGGGAACACTGAAGCTTTCTTT
CASSHLFGNTEAFF
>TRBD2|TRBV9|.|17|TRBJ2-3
TGTGCCAGCAGCTCTGGGACTAGCGGGAGGTACACAGATACGCAGTATTTT
CASSSGTSGRYTDTQYF
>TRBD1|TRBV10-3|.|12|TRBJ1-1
TGTGCCATCATGACAGGGGGGACTGAAGCTTTCTTT
CAIMTGGTEAFF
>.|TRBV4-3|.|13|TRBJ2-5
TGCGCCAGCAGCCAAGACTACCAAGAGACCCAGTACTTC
CASSQDYQETQYF
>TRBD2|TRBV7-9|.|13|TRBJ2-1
TGTGCCAGCAGCGCTGGGCGGGGGAATGAGCAGTTCTTC
CASSAGRGNEQFF
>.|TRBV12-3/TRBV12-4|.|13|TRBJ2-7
TGTGCCAGCAGTTTAGGGACTAACTACGAGCAGTACTTC
CASSLGTNYEQYF
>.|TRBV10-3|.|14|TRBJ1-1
TGTGCCATCAGTGAGAAGACAGGGAACACTGAAGCTTTCTTT
CAISEKTGNTEAFF
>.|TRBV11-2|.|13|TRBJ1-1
TGTGCCAGCAGCCTTACAGTAAACACTGAAGCTTTCTTT
CASSLTVNTEAFF
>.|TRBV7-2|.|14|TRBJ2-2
TGTGCCAGCACCTCTATTCCTTCCACCGGGGAGCTGTTTTTT
CASTSIPSTGELFF
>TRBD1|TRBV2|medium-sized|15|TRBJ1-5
TGTGCCAGCAGGAGACAGGGGGCGGGCAATCAGCCCCAGCATTTT
CASRRQGAGNQPQHF
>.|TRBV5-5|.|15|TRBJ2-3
TGTGCCAGCAGCTTGGGACAGCTAAACACAGATACGCAGTATTTT
CASSLGQLNTDTQYF
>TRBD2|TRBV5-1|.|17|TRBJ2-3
TGCGCCAGCAGCTGGGGTTCTGTGGCGGGAGGGTCAGATACGCAGTATTTT
CASSWGSVAGGSDTQYF
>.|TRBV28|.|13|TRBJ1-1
TGTGCCAGCAGTGGAGGGAGCGATACTGAAGCTTTCTTT
CASSGGSDTEAFF
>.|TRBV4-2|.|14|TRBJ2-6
TGTGCCAGCAGCCAAGGAGGAGGGGCCAACGTCCTGACTTTC
CASSQGGGANVLTF
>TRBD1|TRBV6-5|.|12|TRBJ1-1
TGTGCCAGCAGTACGATCAGGGGGGTAGCTTTCTTT
CASSTIRGVAFF
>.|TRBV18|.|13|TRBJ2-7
TGTGCCAGTTCCCGGGACTCCCCAAACGAGCAGTACTTC
CASSRDSPNEQYF
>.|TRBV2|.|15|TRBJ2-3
TGTGCCAGCAGTCGGGAACTCACGGGCACAGATACGCAGTATTTT
CASSRELTGTDTQYF
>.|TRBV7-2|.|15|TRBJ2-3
TGTGCCAGCAGCCGGACATCCGAAAGCACAGATACGCAGTATTTT
CASSRTSESTDTQYF
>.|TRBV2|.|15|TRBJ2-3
TGTGCCAGCAGAGCAGAACGGGGAGTTATCCATACGCAGTATTTT
CASRAERGVIHTQYF
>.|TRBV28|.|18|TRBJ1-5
TGTGCCAGCAGTTTCTCCGAACCGGGATTGATGGGGAATCAGCCCCAGCATTTT
CASSFSEPGLMGNQPQHF
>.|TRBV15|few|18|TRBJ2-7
TGTGCCACCAGCAGAGATTCCAATACAGGAACGGGTGTTCGCGAGCAGTACTTC
CATSRDSNTGTGVREQYF
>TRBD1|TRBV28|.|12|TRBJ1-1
TGTGCCAGCAGCCCGGGACAGGAGAAAGCTTTCTTT
CASSPGQEKAFF